The text below deals with one T cell receptor (beta chain). The CDR3 runs 11 residues. The ends were cut back, 5 bases at V and 1 base at J, with 5 bases in the middle. Per the germline V gene, CDR1 is GTSNPN and CDR2 is SVGIG (reference sequence). The data stem from a study of cytomegalovirus exposure and HLA in healthy donors. Generated by immunoSEQ multiplex PCR, the TCRdb table keeps only in-frame clones and is missing some. The sample has roughly 95,000 clones; about 85% are singletons. V and J are TRBV30 and TRBJ1-1; D is ambiguous. The clonotype comes from a man aged 18-30 years in good health and CMV-seropositive. The source material was PBMCs. CDR3 region: CAWEANTEAFF. Written as DNA, the CDR3 is TGTGCCTGGGAGGCGAACACTGAAGCTTTCTTT.